Here is one T cell receptor beta chain with its context. Its cognate antigen is unknown. Time point noted: sample taken at primary tumor resection. Whole RNA came from tumor, nontumor lung or frozen PBMC and was sequenced without being sorted. Patients with untreated early-stage non-small cell lung cancer, numbering roughly 69, were the donors. The data were taken from a study of spatial heterogeneity in lung cancer. The ends were cut back, 5 bases at V and 0 bases at J, with 13 bases in the middle. Germline loops: CDR1 MDHEN, CDR2 SYDVKM. The CDR3 totals 15 residues. The study tagged each TCR cDNA molecule with a unique molecular identifier. MiXCR, applied by TCRdb to the 5' RACE reads, yields one record per CDR3 protein. The repertoire holds about 80,000 distinct CDR3 sequences, 15% to 20% seen once, with about 6.8% in the top ten. Findings of the study overall: More often at tumor resection than at routine follow-up, ubiquitous expanded tumor TCRs were detected in the blood.

This sequence originates from a male donor with early-stage non-small cell lung cancer. The sequencing here drew on PBMCs, taken at surgery. The chain recombines TRBV28 with TRBJ2-5; the D is unclear. The CDR3 protein is CASSPPAAYQETQYF. The CDR3 region has the DNA TGTGCCAGCAGTCCCCCGGCGGCTTACCAAGAGACCCAGTACTTC. Variable domain in full (rest from reference TRBV28 and TRBJ2-5): DVKVTQSSRYLVKRTGEKVFLECVQDMDHENMFWYRQDPGLGLRLIYFSYDVKMKEKGDIPEGYSVSREKKERFSLILESASTNQTSMYLCASSPPAAYQETQYFGPGTRLLVL.